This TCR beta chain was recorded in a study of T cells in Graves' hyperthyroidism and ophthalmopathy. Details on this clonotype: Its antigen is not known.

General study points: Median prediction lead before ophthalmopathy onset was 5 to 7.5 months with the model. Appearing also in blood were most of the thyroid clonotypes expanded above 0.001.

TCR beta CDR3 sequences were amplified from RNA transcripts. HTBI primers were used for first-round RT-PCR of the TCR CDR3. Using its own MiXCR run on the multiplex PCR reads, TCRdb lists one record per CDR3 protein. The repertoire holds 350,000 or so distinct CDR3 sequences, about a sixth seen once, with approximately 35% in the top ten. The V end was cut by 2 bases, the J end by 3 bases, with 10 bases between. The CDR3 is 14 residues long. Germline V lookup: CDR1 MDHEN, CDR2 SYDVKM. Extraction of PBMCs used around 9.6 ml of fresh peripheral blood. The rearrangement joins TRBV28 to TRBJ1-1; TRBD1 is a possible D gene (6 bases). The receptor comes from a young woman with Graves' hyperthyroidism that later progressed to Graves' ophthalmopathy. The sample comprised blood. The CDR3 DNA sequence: TGTGCCAGCAGTTTACCAGGGGCGGACACTGAAGCTTTCTTT. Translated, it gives CASSLPGADTEAFF. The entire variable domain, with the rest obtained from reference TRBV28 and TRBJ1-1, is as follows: DVKVTQSSRYLVKRTGEKVFLECVQDMDHENMFWYRQDPGLGLRLIYFSYDVKMKEKGDIPEGYSVSREKKERFSLILESASTNQTSMYLCASSLPGADTEAFFGQGTRLTVV.